These 13 T cell receptor beta chains came from one sample sequenced in a study of blood T cell repertoires in COVID-19. Here immunoSEQ multiplex PCR was the method, and the copy in TCRdb shows in-frame clones only, minus some. Of some 260,000 clones in the sample, roughly 88% are singletons; the top ten hold approximately 1.4%. What was sequenced was peripheral blood. Receptor source: a man older than 75 with acute or convalescent COVID-19.

The chain joins TRBV5-1 to TRBJ2-2, with D possibly TRBD2 on 6 matching bases. With 0 bases removed from V and 3 bases from J, the gap between germline ends came to 15 bases. Germline-derived CDR1 and CDR2 are SGHRS and YFSETQ. This CDR3 is built from 17 residues. CDR3 region: CASSLANGGLHTGELFF. CDR3 nucleotide sequence: TGCGCCAGCAGCTTGGCCAACGGGGGACTTCACACCGGGGAGCTGTTTTTT.

The genes are TRBV2 and TRBJ2-7, with TRBD2 matching over 8 bases. V lost 3 bases and J lost 0; bases outside the gene matches: 4. Germline V CDR1 and CDR2: SNHLY, FYNNEI. This CDR3 has 15 residues. CDR3 nucleotide sequence: TGTGCCAGCAGTGATATGGCGGGGGGCTCCTACGAGCAGTACTTC. Translating gives CASSDMAGGSYEQYF.

V is TRBV2 and J is TRBJ2-5; 8 bases align to TRBD1. CDR1 and CDR2 from the germline V gene are SNHLY and FYNNEI. This CDR3 region has 14 residues. Trimming took 10 bases from V and 7 from J; bases not matched to a gene: 14. The CDR3 DNA reads as TGTGCCACCCAAGTCCACGGACAGGGAGGGACCCAGTACTTC. Its protein product is CATQVHGQGGTQYF.

This clone turned up a few times. The chain has TRBV24-1 and TRBJ2-1; 10 bases are shared with TRBD2. The germline CDR1 and CDR2 sequences are KGHDR and SFDVKD. The CDR3 extends over 18 amino acids. The V and J ends lost 9 bases and 6 bases, in that order; junction bases with no gene match: 19. CDR3 nucleotides: TGTGCCACCGCCCTTGGCGGGTCTAGCGGGAGTTCGGGCAATGAGCAGTTCTTC. This encodes CATALGGSSGSSGNEQFF.

The chain is built from TRBV7-8 and TRBJ2-7; 9 bases agree with TRBD1. J was trimmed by 6 bases and V by 4 bases; bases with no gene match: 7. CDR1 and CDR2 (germline): SGHVS, FQNEAQ. The CDR3 runs 14 residues. CDR3 DNA sequence: TGTGCCAGCAGCTCCTACAGGGGGCCATTCGAGCAGTACTTC. It specifies CASSSYRGPFEQYF.

The chain carries TRBV10-3 and TRBJ1-5; D remains unclear. CDR1 ENHRY and CDR2 SYGVKD come from the germline V gene. Trimming shortened V by 4 bases and J by 3 bases, and 10 bases separated the two germline ends. The CDR3 spans 14 residues. The CDR3 nucleotides read TGTGCCATCAGTGCCGACACAGACAATCAGCCCCAGCATTTT. This translates into CAISADTDNQPQHF.

This clone was seen once. The chain uses TRBV19 and TRBJ2-1; 8 bases match TRBD2. Unmatched junction bases numbered 5, after V lost 9 bases and J lost 4 bases. The CDR3 extends over 13 amino acids. CDR1 and CDR2 (germline): LNHDA, SQIVND (reference sequence). The CDR3 region is CASGLAAYNEQFF. The CDR3 DNA reads as TGTGCCAGCGGACTAGCAGCTTACAATGAGCAGTTCTTC.

This rearrangement joins TRBV4-1 to TRBJ1-5, with D perhaps matching TRBD1 (6 bases). In germline, CDR1 is MGHRA, CDR2 YSYEKL. The CDR3 contains 15 residues. V lost 0 bases and J lost 6, with 12 bases in between. The CDR3 reads CASSQERGSVQPQHF. Here the CDR3 DNA reads TGCGCCAGCAGCCAAGAAAGGGGGTCGGTTCAGCCCCAGCATTTT.

This clone was seen a few times. Other DNA sequences from this sample encode an identical CDR3 as well. V and J are TRBV7-2 and TRBJ1-5; 7 bases match TRBD1. The V gene end was trimmed by 3 bases and the J gene end by 4 bases; junction bases not matched to a gene: 3. Germline CDR1 reads SGHTA; CDR2 reads FQGNSA. CDR3 length equals 14 residues. The DNA for the CDR3 is TGTGCCAGCAGCTTCAGACAGGGAAATCAGCCCCAGCATTTT. This translates into CASSFRQGNQPQHF. The variable domain in full, with the rest retrieved from reference TRBV7-2 and TRBJ1-5, is GAGVSQSPSNKVTEKGKDVELRCDPISGHTALYWYRQSLGQGLEFLIYFQGNSAPDKSGLPSDRFSAERTGGSVSTLTIQRTQQEDSAVYLCASSFRQGNQPQHFGDGTRLSIL.

The chain joins TRBV19 to TRBJ1-2, with D perhaps matching TRBD1 (6 bases). V lost 2 bases and J 5 bases, leaving 15 bases between the germline ends. Looked up from germline, CDR1 is LNHDA and CDR2 is SQIVND (reference sequence). The CDR3 consists of 15 residues. CDR3 loop: CASSIQGSGRYGYTF. The DNA of the CDR3 is TGTGCCAGTAGTATACAGGGGTCGGGACGGTATGGCTACACCTTC.

The chain uses TRBV5-5 and TRBJ2-3; the match to TRBD1 covers 8 bases. V shed 2 bases and J 0 bases; nucleotides not matched to a gene: 5. The CDR3 runs 16 residues. CDR1 SGHKS and CDR2 YYEKEE come from the germline V gene (reference sequence). CDR3 sequence: CASSLDRGPSTDTQYF. CDR3 in DNA: TGTGCCAGCAGCTTAGACAGGGGCCCTAGCACAGATACGCAGTATTTT.

The chain is built from TRBV5-1 and TRBJ2-1; the match to TRBD2 covers 8 bases. In germline, CDR1 is SGHRS, CDR2 YFSETQ. The CDR3 is 14 amino acids. V shed 3 bases, J shed 9 bases, and the junction held 8 bases outside the gene matches. CDR3 amino acids: CASSYPGLVGEQFF. The CDR3 bases are TGCGCCAGCAGCTATCCGGGACTAGTGGGTGAGCAGTTCTTC.

CDR3 loop: CASSEGNTGELFF. As DNA, the CDR3 is TGCGCCAGCAGCGAGGGAAACACCGGGGAGCTGTTTTTT. V is TRBV5-1 and J is TRBJ2-2; maybe TRBD2 (5 bases). The CDR3 has 13 amino acids. With 4 bases removed from V and 2 bases from J, the gap between germline ends came to 6 bases. The germline V gene encodes CDR1 SGHRS and CDR2 YFSETQ.